The present T cell receptor beta chain was sequenced within a study of T-cell memory formation after mild COVID-19. Study summary: Across donors, TCR clusters were largely donor specific.

This CDR3 is built from 11 residues. V shed 3 bases and J shed 2 bases, with 3 bases lying between them. CDR1 and CDR2 (germline): SQVTM, ANQGSEA. TCRdb re-analysed the 5' RACE reads in MiXCR, keeping a single row per CDR3 protein. The sample holds approximately 260,000 distinct CDR3 sequences, roughly 18% seen once. The source is a man between 18 and 29 years old who had mild COVID-19 (a few samples of this study predate the infection). Cell type and time point are not known. This sequence joins TRBV29-1 and TRBJ2-3; unclear D gene. The sample comprised PBMCs or a T cell subset sorted from them (not recorded which). CDR3 amino acids: CSVEHTDTQYF. For the CDR3, the DNA is TGCAGCGTTGAGCACACAGATACGCAGTATTTT.